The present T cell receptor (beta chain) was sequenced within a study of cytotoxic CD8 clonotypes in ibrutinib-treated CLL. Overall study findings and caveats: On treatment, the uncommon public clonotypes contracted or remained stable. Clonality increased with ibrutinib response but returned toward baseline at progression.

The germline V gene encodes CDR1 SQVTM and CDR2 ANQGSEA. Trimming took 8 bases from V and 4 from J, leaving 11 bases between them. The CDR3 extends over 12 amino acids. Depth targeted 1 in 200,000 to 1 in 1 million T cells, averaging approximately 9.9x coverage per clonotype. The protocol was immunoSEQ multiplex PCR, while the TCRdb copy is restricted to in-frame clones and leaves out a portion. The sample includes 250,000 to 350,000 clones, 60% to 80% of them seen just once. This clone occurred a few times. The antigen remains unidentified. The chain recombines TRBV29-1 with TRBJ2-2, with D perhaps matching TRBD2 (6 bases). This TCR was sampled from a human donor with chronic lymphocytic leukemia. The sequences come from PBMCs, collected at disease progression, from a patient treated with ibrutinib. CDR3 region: CSLRTTTGELFF. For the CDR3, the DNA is TGCAGCTTGAGGACTACCACCGGGGAGCTGTTTTTT.